The next 5 T cell receptor beta chains were all read from a single sample in a study of blood T cell repertoires in COVID-19. Method: immunoSEQ multiplex PCR; TCRdb's copy keeps in-frame clones and lacks some. The sample records 65,000 or so clones, 87% being singletons. Source material: peripheral blood. Receptors originate from a human donor with acute or convalescent COVID-19. The donor label of this sample is uncertain.

The V gene is TRBV14, the J gene TRBJ2-7; 11 positions match TRBD1. The V and J ends lost 4 bases and 0 bases, in that order; junction bases with no gene match: 11. Germline-derived CDR1 and CDR2 are SGHDN and FVKESK. The CDR3 has 18 residues. The CDR3 loop reads CASSPYGGGTGGSYEQYF. In DNA, the CDR3 is TGTGCCAGCAGCCCCTATGGAGGAGGGACAGGGGGCTCCTACGAGCAGTACTTC.

This chain's CDR3 is CASSLDRIQETQYF. In DNA form, the CDR3 reads TGCGCCAGCAGCTTGGACAGGATCCAAGAGACCCAGTACTTC. J is TRBJ2-5 and V is TRBV5-1; D is perhaps TRBD1 (5 bases). In germline, CDR1 is SGHRS, CDR2 YFSETQ. This CDR3 has 14 amino acids. V was clipped by 0 bases and J by 1 base, with 7 bases between them.

V and J are TRBV7-6 and TRBJ2-1; perhaps TRBD2 as D (6 bases). This CDR3 region has 14 residues. Germline CDR1 is SGHVS and CDR2 is FNYEAQ. V dropped 3 bases and J dropped 8 bases, with 14 bases sitting between them. CDR3 sequence reads: CASSLGGSVDEQFF. The CDR3 DNA follows: TGTGCCAGCAGCTTGGGGGGATCGGTAGATGAGCAGTTCTTC.

This chain links TRBV19 with TRBJ2-7, with TRBD1 identical over 7 bases. There are 17 residues in the CDR3. Germline V CDR1 and CDR2: LNHDA, SQIVND (reference sequence). The V and J ends lost 2 bases and 3 bases, in that order; junction bases with no gene match: 13. The CDR3 DNA is TGTGCCAGTAGTATAAAATACACCGGGACAGTCAGCTACGAGCAGTACTTC. It encodes CASSIKYTGTVSYEQYF.

V is TRBV19 and J is TRBJ2-3; TRBD2 aligns across 8 bases. The CDR3 contains 15 residues. Germline CDR1 and CDR2: LNHDA and SQIVND (reference sequence). J was trimmed by 0 bases and V by 6 bases; bases with no gene match: 5. The CDR3 DNA sequence: TGTGCCAGTAGGCTTAGCGGGGCCAGCACAGATACGCAGTATTTT. Translated: CASRLSGASTDTQYF.